Below are 27 T cell receptor beta chains sequenced from a single sample in a study of tumor-infiltrating lymphocytes in primary liver carcinoma. Each 20-30 mg portion of unsorted bulk tissue served as the source for co-extraction of RNA and DNA. Researchers generated TCR beta cDNA from roughly 510 ng of total RNA, relying on a constant-region primer. Slightly modified ARM-PCR served as the procedure for the TCR beta libraries. These libraries came from three rounds of nested multiplex PCR. For around 11 cycles apiece, the opening two PCR rounds ran with TRBV1-TRBV30 forward primers and a C-beta reverse primer. Via MiXCR, TCRdb re-called the multiplex PCR reads, giving one row per CDR3 protein. The sample has tens of thousands of distinct CDR3 sequences, about three quarters seen once. The source material was liver tumor tissue from sampling region 1. Subset reported: tumor region T1, superior pole. All receptors come from a man in his forties with primary liver carcinoma and hepatitis B virus infection.

As concerns this clonotype: An end of the junction does not agree with germline; a read error may underlie this. The V and J genes are TRBV7-3 and TRBJ2-1; TRBD1 is a possible D gene (5 bases). Germline CDR1 reads SGHTA; CDR2 reads FQGTGA. The CDR3 has 16 amino acids. The CDR3 DNA follows: TGTGCCAGCAGCCCCCGCTGGGGCCCCGTTGGCAATAAGCAGTTCTTC. Amino acids: CASSPRWGPVGNKQFF.

A word on this clonotype: This CDR3 is missing its conserved last phenylalanine or tryptophan, likely due to a read error. J is TRBJ2-7 and V is TRBV11-2, with TRBD2 matching over 7 bases. The germline V gene encodes CDR1 SGHAT and CDR2 FQNNGV. The CDR3 totals 13 residues. The CDR3 bases are TGTGCTAGCAATAGGGAGGGCCTTTACGAGCAGTACATC. It translates to CASNREGLYEQYI.

V gene TRBV28 combines with J gene TRBJ1-1; the D gene is possibly TRBD1 (5 bases). The CDR3 is 11 residues long. CDR1 is MDHEN and CDR2 is SYDVKM in the germline V gene. The CDR3 DNA follows: TGTACCACCCGGGTGGACAATGAAGCTTTCTTT. It codes for CTTRVDNEAFF.

As concerns this clonotype: One junction end does not reproduce the germline sequence, and a read error may be involved. V usage is TRBV6-5 and J usage is TRBJ1-4; TRBD1 aligns across 9 bases. CDR1 and CDR2 from the germline V gene are MNHEY and SVGAGI. The CDR3 totals 14 residues. Written as DNA, the CDR3 is TGCGCCTGCAGAACAGGGGGCGGTGATGAAAAACTGTTTTTT. This codes for CACRTGGGDEKLFF.

For this clonotype: A junction end diverges from the germline sequence, so it may reflect a read error. The V call is TRBV12-3 or TRBV12-4, the J call TRBJ2-2, with TRBD1 as a possible D gene (5 bases). This CDR3 is 13 amino acids long. This CDR3 is CASSYRNTRELFF. The CDR3 DNA follows: TGTGCCAGCAGTTACAGGAACACCCGGGAGCTGTTTTTT.

This chain links TRBV20-1 with TRBJ2-1; possible D gene TRBD2, 5 bases. Near its end, the DNA agrees better with TRBJ2-7, so the J call may be wrong. The CDR3 sequence is 13 residues long. The V gene's germline CDR1 is DFQATT and CDR2 SNEGSKA (reference sequence). The CDR3 reads CSARESHGDEQYF. The CDR3 DNA reads as TGCAGTGCTAGAGAAAGCCACGGGGACGAGCAGTACTTC.

With regard to this clonotype: The conserved phenylalanine or tryptophan normally closing the CDR3 is absent here, so this likely arose from a read error. The chain recombines TRBV10-3 with TRBJ2-3; 14 bases line up with TRBD2. With 7 bases clipped from V and 5 bases from J, the junction kept 11 bases outside the gene matches. This CDR3 has 17 residues. Germline V CDR1 and CDR2: ENHRY, SYGVKD. CDR3 sequence (DNA): TGTGCCATCAATGGTTCTTCCGGGACTAGCGGGAGAGATACGCAGTATTCT. Its protein is CAINGSSGTSGRDTQYS.

The V call is TRBV4-1, the J call TRBJ1-4; no clear D. The CDR3 runs 14 residues. V lost 7 bases and J 7 bases, leaving 16 bases between the germline ends. Germline lookup yields CDR1 MGHRA and CDR2 YSYEKL. The CDR3 nucleotides read TGCGCCAGCAACCCACTGATGAGCGGTGAAAAACTGTTTTTT. It codes for CASNPLMSGEKLFF.

This clonotype appeared many times. The chain uses TRBV28 and TRBJ2-7, with D perhaps being TRBD1 or TRBD2 (6 bases each). Germline V lookup: CDR1 MDHEN, CDR2 SYDVKM. CDR3 size: 12 residues. The V and J ends lost 3 bases and 5 bases respectively, with 8 bases between them. CDR3 DNA sequence: TGTGCCAGCAGTTTCGGGGGCGACGAGCAGTACTTC. Its protein is CASSFGGDEQYF.

This chain connects TRBV12-3 or TRBV12-4 to TRBJ2-3; no firm D call. V lost 0 bases to trimming and J lost 10 bases, with 5 bases between them. The CDR3 loop spans 11 amino acids. CDR3 DNA: TGTGCCAGCAGTTTAGCTGAAGCGCAGTATTTT. Amino acids: CASSLAEAQYF.

Points on this clonotype: Without the conserved terminal phenylalanine or tryptophan, this CDR3 likely stems from a read error. The chain carries TRBV12-3 or TRBV12-4 and TRBJ2-1; D remains ambiguous. V lost 2 bases and J 13 bases, leaving 12 bases between the germline ends. The CDR3 runs 12 residues. As DNA, the CDR3 is TGTGCCAGCAGTTTACCGACCATTGAACAGTTCTCC. This codes for CASSLPTIEQFS.

This sequence joins TRBV12-3 or TRBV12-4 and TRBJ1-1; unclear D gene. The CDR3 runs to 13 residues. Trimming removed 5 bases from V and 5 bases from J, with 12 bases in between. CDR3 sequence: CASSTDWGTEAFF. DNA of the CDR3: TGTGCCAGCAGTACGGATTGGGGAACTGAAGCTTTCTTT.

In its sample, this clonotype was seen a few times. A read error may be the cause here, since a much bigger clone is one base away. The chain has TRBV7-8 and TRBJ2-1; 9 bases map to TRBD2. The CDR3 consists of 14 residues. Germline CDR1 is SGHVS and CDR2 is FQNEAQ. Trimming cost V 5 bases and J 6 bases; bases outside gene matches: 5. CDR3 residues: CASSPLAGSNEQFF. CDR3 nucleotide sequence: TGTGCCAGCAGCCCTCTAGCGGGAAGCAATGAGCAGTTCTTC.

The V and J genes are TRBV29-1 and TRBJ2-2; TRBD2 aligns across 7 bases. CDR1 SQVTM and CDR2 ANQGSEA come from the germline V gene. This CDR3 has 14 amino acids. With 0 bases clipped from V and 9 bases from J, the junction kept 7 bases outside the gene matches. The CDR3 is CSVEDAAGARELFF. The CDR3 DNA reads TGCAGCGTTGAAGACGCCGCGGGAGCCAGGGAGCTGTTTTTT.

As for this clonotype: Mismatch with germline at one junction end may stem from a read error. The J gene is TRBJ2-7, the V gene TRBV6-1, with D maybe TRBD2 (6 bases). Germline loops: CDR1 MNHNS, CDR2 SASEGT. The CDR3 is 15 residues long. CDR3 nucleotide sequence: TGTGCCAGCAGTGAGGAACGGGGAGGCCCCTACGAGCAGTGCTTC. It translates to CASSEERGGPYEQCF.

Turning to this clonotype: The conserved phenylalanine or tryptophan is not found at the CDR3 terminus, so this likely reflects a read error. The rearrangement uses TRBV7-9 and TRBJ1-3; D is unclear. Germline CDR1 and CDR2: SEHNR and FQNEAQ (reference sequence). There are 14 residues in the CDR3. In DNA, the CDR3 is TGTGCCATCAGCGTTTCGGGCCCGAGAAACATCATATATTAT. Encoded protein: CAISVSGPRNIIYY.

With respect to this clonotype: The CDR3 ends on some other residue instead of the conserved phenylalanine or tryptophan, so this is likely a read error. The rearrangement joins TRBV6-5 to TRBJ2-1; 8 nucleotides line up with TRBD2. Germline CDR1 and CDR2: MNHEY and SVGAGI. The CDR3 runs 16 residues. This CDR3 is CASSSGGLAGYNGQFL. As DNA, the CDR3 is TGTGCCAGCAGTTCCGGTGGATTAGCGGGATACAATGGGCAGTTCCTC.

To note about this clonotype: The junction differs from germline at one of its ends, possibly a read error. The V call is TRBV29-1, the J call TRBJ2-1; 11 bases map to TRBD2. The CDR3 sequence is 16 residues long. Germline loops: CDR1 SQVTM, CDR2 ANQGSEA. In nucleotides, the CDR3 is TGCAGTGTTGGATCCCTGACTAGCGGGACCTACAATGAGCAGTTCTTC. Protein: CSVGSLTSGTYNEQFF.

This chain joins TRBV11-2 and TRBJ1-3; tentative D call: TRBD1 (5 bases). Germline loops: CDR1 SGHAT, CDR2 FQNNGV. Trimming left V 5 bases short and J 10 bases short, with 15 bases between. This CDR3 region has 13 residues. CDR3 protein: CASSPQSGGTIYF. The CDR3 DNA sequence: TGTGCCAGCAGCCCCCAGAGTGGGGGTACCATATATTTT.

The chain has TRBV11-2 and TRBJ2-5; possible D gene TRBD2, 5 bases. CDR1 is SGHAT and CDR2 is FQNNGV in the germline V gene. CDR3 length: 16 amino acids. V lost 5 bases, J lost 2 bases, and 18 bases lay in between. CDR3 coding DNA: TGTGCCAGCAGCATAGTTCCGGCTGGCGGGCAAGAGACCCAGTACTTC. This encodes CASSIVPAGGQETQYF.

As concerns this clonotype: Since a much larger clone is just one base distant, this may be a read error. Because it lacks the conserved phenylalanine or tryptophan at the end, this CDR3 is likely a read error. The chain employs TRBV7-9 and TRBJ1-5; unclear D gene. The CDR3 is 13 amino acids. V was trimmed by 1 base and J by 6 bases, leaving 7 bases between them. Germline lookup yields CDR1 SEHNR and CDR2 FQNEAQ (reference sequence). Written as DNA, the CDR3 is TGTGCCAGCAGCTTAGGGGCGGGTCAGCCCCAGCATTCT. Its translation: CASSLGAGQPQHS.

V usage is TRBV20-1 and J usage is TRBJ2-1; TRBD1 aligns across 9 bases. The germline V gene has CDR1 DFQATT and CDR2 SNEGSKA (reference sequence). The CDR3 runs to 15 residues. The V gene end was trimmed by 5 bases and the J gene end by 7 bases; junction bases not matched to a gene: 12. The CDR3 region has the DNA TGCAGTGCTGGGCCCGCGGGACAGGGTTATAATGAGCAGTTCTTC. Its translation is CSAGPAGQGYNEQFF.

Note on this clonotype: Germline is not matched at one junction end, which may reflect a read error. The chain is built from TRBV6-5 and TRBJ2-6, with D possibly being TRBD1 or TRBD2 (5 bases each). CDR3 length: 15 amino acids. From germline, CDR1 is MNHEY and CDR2 SVGAGI. This chain's CDR3 is CASSNKQVGANILTF. CDR3 bases: TGTGCCAGCAGCAACAAACAGGTCGGGGCCAACATCCTGACTTTC.

This sequence joins TRBV6-2 or TRBV6-3 and TRBJ2-7; the D call may be TRBD1 or TRBD2 (6 bases each). From germline, CDR1 is MNHEY and CDR2 SVGEGT. The CDR3 totals 14 residues. The CDR3 DNA is TGTACCAGCAGTTACGGGGGCGGACCCTACGAGCAGTACGTC. Its protein is CTSSYGGGPYEQYV.

To note about this clonotype: It is likely a read error, because the conserved phenylalanine at the end of the CDR3 is missing. V gene TRBV12-3 or TRBV12-4 combines with J gene TRBJ2-3; the D is unclear. This CDR3 has 12 amino acids. With 8 bases removed from V and 2 bases from J, the gap between germline ends came to 8 bases. The CDR3 coding sequence is TGTGCCAGCGGCGGAGCCACAGATACGCAGTATTAT. As protein: CASGGATDTQYY.

This clonotype was picked up one time. The chain links TRBV19 to TRBJ1-6; D is unresolved. The germline V gene encodes CDR1 LNHDA and CDR2 SQIVND (reference sequence). This CDR3 has 13 amino acids. The V end lost 9 bases, the J end lost 10 bases, and 16 bases lay between the germline ends. In nucleotides, the CDR3 is TGTGCCAGACGCTCTAGCCTAAAATCACCCCTCCACTTT. Translated: CARRSSLKSPLHF.

A few counts support this clonotype. A much more abundant neighbour one base away suggests this may be a read error. J is TRBJ2-1 and V is TRBV4-1; 8 bases map to TRBD1. The CDR3 runs to 16 residues. Germline V gives CDR1 MGHRA, CDR2 YSYEKL. Trimming removed 7 bases from V and 7 bases from J; junction bases left unmatched: 15. CDR3 in DNA: TGCGCCAGCAACCATCCGCAGGGGGCGAATTATAATGAGCAGTTCTTC. Its protein is CASNHPQGANYNEQFF.